These 10 T cell receptor beta chains were all obtained from the same sample, sequenced in a study of T cell responses to AZD1222 COVID-19 vaccine (dated by TCRdb to the early 2020s). This sample's time point label indicates: baseline before first vaccination. Library preparation employed the immunoSEQ multiplex PCR assay. The table was pulled from immuneACCESS by TCRdb, which kept in-frame rearrangements only. Such tables lose some clones; where checked, under half of the loss comes from unresolved V genes, and the rest has no known cause. Present in this sample are more than 60,000 clones, roughly 85% of which were seen just once. The ten most abundant clones make up less than 20% of the sample. Material: peripheral blood, obtained on day 0 of AZD1222 vaccination. The origin of the receptors is an adult in good health.

J is TRBJ1-4 and V is TRBV5-6; D not resolved. The CDR3 is made up of 14 amino acids. Per the germline V gene, CDR1 is SGHDT and CDR2 is YYEEEE. V was trimmed by 1 base and J by 7 bases, leaving 11 bases between them. The CDR3: CASSLTQPGEKLFF. The CDR3 DNA reads TGTGCCAGCAGCTTGACGCAGCCTGGTGAAAAACTGTTTTTT.

This clone was seen once. DNA of the CDR3: TGCGCCAGCAGCCCGGACAGGGGTGGCAATCAGCCCCAGCATTTT. This encodes CASSPDRGGNQPQHF. This sequence joins TRBV5-1 and TRBJ1-5; 9 positions match TRBD1. Germline assignment: CDR1 SGHRS and CDR2 YFSETQ. The V gene end was trimmed by 4 bases and the J gene end by 2 bases; junction bases not matched to a gene: 4. The CDR3 has 15 amino acids. Complete variable domain (other parts from reference TRBV5-1 and TRBJ1-5): KAGVTQTPRYLIKTRGQQVTLSCSPISGHRSVSWYQQTPGQGLQFLFEYFSETQRNKGNFPGRFSGRQFSNSRSEMNVSTLELGDSALYLCASSPDRGGNQPQHFGDGTRLSIL.

The CDR3 DNA is TGTGCCAGCACCCGGGACAGGGTTGGCTACACCTTC. This codes for CASTRDRVGYTF. The chain combines TRBV6-5 with TRBJ1-2; 9 bases agree with TRBD1. Germline CDR1 is MNHEY and CDR2 is SVGAGI. The CDR3 is 12 residues long. V was clipped by 7 bases and J by 7 bases; unmatched bases: 4.

This chain links TRBV7-2 with TRBJ1-2; 9 nucleotides agree with TRBD1. V lost 1 base and J lost 5; bases outside the gene matches: 2. Germline CDR1 reads SGHTA; CDR2 reads FQGNSA. This CDR3 spans 14 amino acids. CDR3 DNA sequence: TGTGCCAGCAGCTTAGGACAGGGGGAATATGGCTACACCTTC. It codes for CASSLGQGEYGYTF.

The chain combines TRBV7-6 with TRBJ1-1, with D possibly being TRBD1 (5 bases). The CDR3 totals 14 residues. Trimming took 5 bases from V and 1 from J, leaving 11 bases between them. From germline, CDR1 is SGHVS and CDR2 FNYEAQ. The CDR3 bases are TGTGCCAGCAGCCCCCAGGGACCGAACACTGAAGCTTTCTTT. It encodes CASSPQGPNTEAFF.

The chain links TRBV11-2 to TRBJ2-1, with 9 bases fitting TRBD2. The CDR3 runs 18 residues. Trimming at V came to 3 bases and at J to 4 bases, leaving 13 bases not matched to a gene. Germline V lookup: CDR1 SGHAT, CDR2 FQNNGV. The DNA of the CDR3 is TGTGCCAGCAGCTTCGCCGTGGGGAGCGGGGGGCATTACAATGAGCAGTTCTTC. Encoded protein: CASSFAVGSGGHYNEQFF.

This chain connects TRBV6-1 to TRBJ1-2, with 9 bases identical to TRBD1. Germline CDR1 and CDR2: MNHNS and SASEGT. The ends lost 3 bases at V and 6 bases at J; junction bases unmatched: 20. The length of the CDR3 is 19 residues. The CDR3 bases are TGTGCCAGCAGTGATCAACGCCCTCGTGGGACAGGGTTGGGTAATGGCTACACCTTC. Residues: CASSDQRPRGTGLGNGYTF.

This clone appeared a single time. The chain has TRBV12-3 or TRBV12-4 and TRBJ1-5; unclear D gene. V gave up 3 bases and J gave up 5 bases, with 8 bases separating them. This CDR3 has 13 amino acids. CDR3 nucleotides: TGTGCCAGCAGTTTGCGTGCTTATCAGCCCCAGCATTTT. Its translation is CASSLRAYQPQHF.

V gene TRBV29-1 combines with J gene TRBJ2-7, with 8 bases that match TRBD1. The CDR3 consists of 15 residues. Trimming removed 0 bases from V and 4 bases from J; junction bases left unmatched: 8. The germline V gene has CDR1 SQVTM and CDR2 ANQGSEA. CDR3 protein: CSVEDGGQGSYEQYF. DNA of the CDR3: TGCAGCGTTGAAGATGGCGGACAGGGTTCGTACGAGCAGTACTTC.

The rearrangement uses TRBV5-6 and TRBJ1-3; 7 nucleotides match TRBD1. Trimming removed 0 bases from V and 4 bases from J; junction bases left unmatched: 7. The CDR3 length is 16 residues. The germline gives CDR1 SGHDT, CDR2 YYEEEE. The CDR3 loop reads CASSLAEQGMGNTIYF. CDR3 coding DNA: TGTGCCAGCAGCTTGGCCGAACAGGGGATGGGAAACACCATATATTTT.